In this sample, the clone carrying this T cell receptor beta chain turned up many times. Its target is unknown. This CDR3 is built from 12 residues. V was pared by 6 bases and J by 8 bases, with 13 bases between. The TCRbeta library incorporated unique molecular identifiers. TCRdb processed the PCR reads anew with MiXCR; each CDR3 protein has one entry. The sample has some 76,000 distinct CDR3 sequences, under 13% seen once. The data were obtained in a study of T-cell reconstitution after alpha-beta-depleted transplantation in children. General study results and limits: Newly produced T cells mostly provided counts and TCRbeta diversity after one year, as hyperexpanded clones declined.

The genes are TRBV12-3 or TRBV12-4 and TRBJ1-2; D not resolved. The TCR originated in a boy aged 5 to 17 with acute myeloid leukemia, due to receive a stem cell transplant. The material sequenced was PBMCs, taken before TCRalphabeta/CD19-depleted stem cell transplant. The CDR3 sequence: CASRDAWGGYTF. CDR3 sequence (DNA): TGTGCCAGCAGGGACGCATGGGGAGGCTACACCTTC.